A single sample gave rise to the 7 T cell receptor beta chains below, sequenced in a study of shared clonotypes between healthy human individuals. Measured with immunoSEQ multiplex PCR; TCRdb has only the in-frame clones, and not every one. The sample consists of over a million clones, just under 99% of them appearing once. The sequenced material came from naive CD4+ T cells sorted from blood. Regarding subset: CD45RA+ positively selected. These receptors were obtained from a man in his thirties or forties in good health.

This clone was recorded once. This sequence joins TRBV30 and TRBJ1-5; the D is unclear. Germline-derived CDR1 and CDR2 are GTSNPN and SVGIG (reference sequence). CDR3 length: 13 amino acids. Trimming took off 3 bases at V and 6 bases at J, with 12 bases between the two ends. The CDR3 DNA follows: TGTGCCTGGAGCGACTCCCGTAGTCAGCCCCAGCATTTT. It specifies CAWSDSRSQPQHF.

J is TRBJ2-7 and V is TRBV5-1; D is uncertain. The CDR3 spans 14 residues. Germline-derived CDR1 and CDR2 are SGHRS and YFSETQ. V lost 0 bases to trimming and J lost 5 bases, with 12 bases between them. CDR3 in amino acids: CASSLVLGTNEQYF. CDR3 nucleotide sequence: TGCGCCAGCAGCTTGGTTCTCGGAACAAACGAGCAGTACTTC.

The chain recombines TRBV29-1 with TRBJ1-1; D ambiguous. Trimming removed 7 bases from V and 0 bases from J, with 3 bases in between. The CDR3 totals 10 residues. Germline V CDR1 and CDR2: SQVTM, ANQGSEA. CDR3 nucleotide sequence: TGCAGCGGGATGAACACTGAAGCTTTCTTT. Translating gives CSGMNTEAFF. Looking up the rest from reference TRBV29-1 and TRBJ1-1 gives the full variable domain: SAVISQKPSRDICQRGTSLTIQCQVDSQVTMMFWYRQQPGQSLTLIATANQGSEATYESGFVIDKFPISRPNLTFSTLTVSNMSPEDSSIYLCSGMNTEAFFGQGTRLTVV.

The CDR3 nucleotides are TGTGCCAGCAGCCTGGACGGAATAGGGTACAATGAGCAGTTCTTC. It codes for CASSLDGIGYNEQFF. V gene TRBV5-4 combines with J gene TRBJ2-1; no definite D call. This CDR3 is built from 15 residues. Germline V gives CDR1 SGHNT, CDR2 YYREEE (reference sequence). The V end lost 4 bases, the J end lost 4 bases, and 15 bases lay between the germline ends.

This clone appeared once. Within the sample, other DNA sequences also encode this same CDR3. This sequence joins TRBV4-1 and TRBJ2-3; D not certain. Germline CDR1 is MGHRA and CDR2 is YSYEKL. Trimming left V 1 base short and J 2 bases short, with 4 bases between. CDR3 length equals 13 residues. The CDR3, as DNA: TGCGCCAGCAGCCAAGCATCCACAGATACGCAGTATTTT. Translated, it gives CASSQASTDTQYF.

The chain couples TRBV30 to TRBJ2-3, with TRBD2 matching over 10 bases. CDR1 GTSNPN and CDR2 SVGIG come from the germline V gene (reference sequence). This CDR3 has 14 amino acids. With 4 bases clipped from V and 5 bases from J, the junction kept 6 bases outside the gene matches. DNA for the CDR3: TGTGCCTGGAAACTAGCGGGGCCAGGAGATACGCAGTATTTT. Amino acid sequence: CAWKLAGPGDTQYF.

The chain links TRBV5-4 to TRBJ2-7; TRBD2 aligns across 7 bases. The germline V gene encodes CDR1 SGHNT and CDR2 YYREEE (reference sequence). V gave up 0 bases and J gave up 0 bases; unmatched junction bases: 0. CDR3 length: 14 residues. In nucleotides, the CDR3 is TGTGCCAGCAGCTTGGGGGACTACTCCTACGAGCAGTACTTC. Translation gives CASSLGDYSYEQYF.